This TCR beta chain originates from a study of identical twins. Notes on the study in general: Invariant MAIT and iNKT cells may have partly biased zero-insertion analyses. The study found that models underestimated out-of-frame TCR alpha sharing in monozygotic twins.

With V trimmed by 0 bases and J by 4 bases, 3 bases remained unmatched. The CDR3 contains 15 residues. CDR1 is GTSNPN, CDR2 SVGIG, per germline (reference sequence). A universal primer binding site was introduced by template switching. The final cDNA contained unique molecular identifiers. TCRdb re-called the 5' RACE reads with MiXCR, one entry per CDR3 protein. The table shows roughly 150,000 distinct CDR3 sequences, with approximately 3.5% occurring only once. This clonotype was observed many times. Its antigen is not identified. This clonotype was obtained from a man aged 18 to 29 in good health. The chain employs TRBV30 and TRBJ2-1, with 10 bases matching TRBD2. The source material was memory T cells sorted from blood. The CDR3 bases are TGTGCCTGGAGTGTACAAGCGGGAGGGTACAATGAGCAGTTCTTC. It yields the protein CAWSVQAGGYNEQFF.